This TCR beta chain was found in a study of blood T cells in healthy people across ages. Findings and caveats of the study: It was the long-lived donors that had more naive CD4+ cells and higher diversity than aged donors.

Germline CDR1 and CDR2: LGHDT and YNNKEL (reference sequence). This CDR3 has 15 residues. V shed 7 bases and J 0 bases; nucleotides not matched to a gene: 4. Every donor contributed roughly 11 milliliters of peripheral blood by blood draw. Comment on this clonotype: As yet, its antigen is unknown.

For the second PCR, which ran for roughly 7 to 11 cycles, a sample-barcoded 5' primer and a J-beta primer mix were used. From the 5' RACE reads, TCRdb called clonotypes with MiXCR, one entry per CDR3 protein. Of 1.5 million to 2 million distinct CDR3 sequences listed, around 35% are singletons. This TCR was sampled from a woman aged 30 to 39 in good health. The sequenced sample was blood. The chain employs TRBV3-1 and TRBJ2-2, with 8 bases identical to TRBD2. CDR3 region: CASKPGLANTGELFF. The CDR3 nucleotides are TGTGCCAGCAAACCGGGACTAGCGAACACCGGGGAGCTGTTTTTT. Filled out from reference TRBV3-1 and TRBJ2-2, the complete variable domain reads DTAVSQTPKYLVTQMGNDKSIKCEQNLGHDTMYWYKQDSKKFLKIMFSYNNKELIINETVPNRFSPKSPDKAHLNLHINSLELGDSAVYFCASKPGLANTGELFFGEGSRLTVL.